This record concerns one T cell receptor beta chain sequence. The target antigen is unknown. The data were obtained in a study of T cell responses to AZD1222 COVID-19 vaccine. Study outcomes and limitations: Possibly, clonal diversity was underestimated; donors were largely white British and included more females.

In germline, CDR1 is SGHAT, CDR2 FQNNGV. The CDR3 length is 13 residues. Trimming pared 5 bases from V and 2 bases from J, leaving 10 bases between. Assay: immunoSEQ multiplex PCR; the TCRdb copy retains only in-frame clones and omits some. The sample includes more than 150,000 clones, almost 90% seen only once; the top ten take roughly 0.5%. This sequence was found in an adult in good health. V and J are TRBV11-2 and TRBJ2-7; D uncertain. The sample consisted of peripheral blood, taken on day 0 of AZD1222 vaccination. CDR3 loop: CASSPGPTYEQYF. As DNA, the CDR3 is TGTGCCAGCAGCCCGGGCCCTACCTACGAGCAGTACTTC.